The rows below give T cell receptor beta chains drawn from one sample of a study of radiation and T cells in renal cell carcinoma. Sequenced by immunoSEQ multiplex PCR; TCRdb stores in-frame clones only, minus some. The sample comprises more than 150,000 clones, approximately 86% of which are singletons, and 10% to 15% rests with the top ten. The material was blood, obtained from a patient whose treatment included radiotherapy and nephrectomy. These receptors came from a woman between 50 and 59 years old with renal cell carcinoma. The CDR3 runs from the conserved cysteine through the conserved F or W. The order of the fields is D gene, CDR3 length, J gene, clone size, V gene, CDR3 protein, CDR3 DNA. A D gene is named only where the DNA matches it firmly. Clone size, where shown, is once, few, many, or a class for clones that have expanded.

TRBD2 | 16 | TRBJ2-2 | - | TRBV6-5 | CASSYERGRITGELFF | TGTGCCAGCAGTTACGAGCGGGGGCGAATCACCGGGGAGCTGTTTTTT
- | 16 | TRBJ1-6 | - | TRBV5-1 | CASSLWVVQGNSPLHF | TGCGCCAGCAGCTTGTGGGTTGTACAGGGTAATTCACCCCTCCACTTT
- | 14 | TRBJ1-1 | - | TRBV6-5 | CASSYLPGGTEAFF | TGTGCCAGCAGTTACTTGCCCGGGGGCACTGAAGCTTTCTTT
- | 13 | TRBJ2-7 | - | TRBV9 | CASSVGPLDPQYF | TGTGCCAGCAGCGTGGGGCCCCTGGATCCGCAGTACTTC
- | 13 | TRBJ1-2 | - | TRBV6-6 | CASTQGGNYGYTF | TGTGCCAGCACCCAAGGGGGGAACTATGGCTACACCTTC
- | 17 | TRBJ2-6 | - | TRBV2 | CASSQIPVGSGANVLTF | TGTGCCAGCAGTCAAATACCTGTGGGCTCTGGGGCCAACGTCCTGACTTTC
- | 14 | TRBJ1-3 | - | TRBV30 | CACSSGYSGNTIYF | TGTGCCTGCAGCAGCGGCTACTCTGGAAACACCATATATTTT
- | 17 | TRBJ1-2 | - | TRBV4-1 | CASSQQDSVFLGYGYTF | TGCGCCAGCAGCCAACAGGACTCGGTCTTTCTGGGCTATGGCTACACCTTC
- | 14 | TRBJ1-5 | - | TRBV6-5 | CASRPNREVKPQHF | TGTGCCAGCAGACCCAACAGGGAAGTTAAGCCCCAGCATTTT
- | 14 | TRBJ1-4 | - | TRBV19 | CASSMTGSDEKLFF | TGTGCCAGTAGTATGACAGGAAGTGATGAAAAACTGTTTTTT
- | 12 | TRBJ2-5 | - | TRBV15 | CATSKHEETQYF | TGTGCCACCAGCAAACATGAAGAGACCCAGTACTTC
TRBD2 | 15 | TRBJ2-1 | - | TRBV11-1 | CASSRTSGGYNEQFF | TGTGCCAGCAGCAGGACTAGCGGGGGCTACAATGAGCAGTTCTTC
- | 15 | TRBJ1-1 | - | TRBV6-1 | CASSFRTVVNTEAFF | TGTGCCAGCAGTTTTCGGACAGTCGTGAACACTGAAGCTTTCTTT
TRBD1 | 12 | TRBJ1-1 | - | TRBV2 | CASSFGQGKAFF | TGTGCCAGCAGTTTCGGACAGGGGAAAGCTTTCTTT
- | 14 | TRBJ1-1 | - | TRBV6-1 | CASSGEEGFSEAFF | TGTGCCAGCAGTGGAGAAGAAGGGTTTTCTGAAGCTTTCTTT
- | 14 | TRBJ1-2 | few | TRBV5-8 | CASSLRAVDYGYTF | TGTGCCAGCAGCTTGAGGGCGGTGGACTATGGCTACACCTTC
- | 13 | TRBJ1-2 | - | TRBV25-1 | CASRDRKRYGYTF | TGTGCCAGCCGGGATCGGAAGCGCTATGGCTACACCTTC
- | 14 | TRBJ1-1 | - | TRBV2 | CASSSGRPNTEAFF | TGTGCCAGCAGCTCGGGACGGCCGAACACTGAAGCTTTCTTT
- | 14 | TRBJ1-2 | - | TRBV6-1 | CASSETQGYYGYTF | TGTGCCAGCAGTGAAACCCAGGGGTACTATGGCTACACCTTC
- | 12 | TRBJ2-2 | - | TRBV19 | CATLLSTGELFF | TGTGCCACCCTCTTGAGCACCGGGGAGCTGTTTTTT
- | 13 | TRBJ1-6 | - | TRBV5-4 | CASSRSGRSPLHF | TGTGCCAGCAGCCGTTCAGGACGATCACCCCTCCACTTT
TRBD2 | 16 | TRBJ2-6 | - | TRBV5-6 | CASSLVAGAGANVLTF | TGTGCCAGCAGCTTGGTGGCGGGGGCTGGGGCCAACGTCCTGACTTTC
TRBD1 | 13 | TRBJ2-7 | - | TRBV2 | CASSSETGTEQYF | TGTGCCAGCAGTTCCGAGACAGGGACCGAGCAGTACTTC
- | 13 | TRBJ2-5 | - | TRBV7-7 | CASSLGGQETQYF | TGTGCTAGCAGCTTGGGGGGCCAGGAGACCCAGTACTTC
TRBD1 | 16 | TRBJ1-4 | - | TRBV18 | CASSPNRGTGTEKLFF | TGTGCCAGCTCACCAAATAGAGGGACAGGGACTGAAAAACTGTTTTTT
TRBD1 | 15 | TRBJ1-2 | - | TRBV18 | CASSPPGQGARGYTF | TGTGCCAGCTCACCACCGGGACAGGGGGCGCGCGGCTACACCTTC
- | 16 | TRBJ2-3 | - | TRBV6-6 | CASSYSRGATTDTQYF | TGTGCCAGCAGTTACTCTAGGGGGGCAACCACAGATACGCAGTATTTT
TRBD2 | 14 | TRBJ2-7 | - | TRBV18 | CASSPGGLAIEQYF | TGTGCCAGCTCACCCGGGGGACTAGCGATCGAGCAGTACTTC
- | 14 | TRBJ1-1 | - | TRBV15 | CATSRDPRETEAFF | TGTGCCACCAGCAGAGATCCTAGAGAAACTGAAGCTTTCTTT
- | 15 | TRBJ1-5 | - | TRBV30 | CAWSPGGNSNQPQHF | TGTGCCTGGAGCCCCGGCGGCAATAGCAATCAGCCCCAGCATTTT
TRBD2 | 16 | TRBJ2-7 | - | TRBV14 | CASSQRAGGIQVEQYF | TGTGCCAGCAGCCAGCGCGCGGGGGGAATCCAGGTCGAGCAGTACTTC
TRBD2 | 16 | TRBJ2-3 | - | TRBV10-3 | CAISILAGEYTDTQYF | TGTGCCATCAGTATACTAGCGGGGGAGTACACAGATACGCAGTATTTT
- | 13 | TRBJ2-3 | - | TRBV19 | CASSLGPRGTQYF | TGTGCCAGTAGTCTGGGGCCCCGAGGCACGCAGTATTTT
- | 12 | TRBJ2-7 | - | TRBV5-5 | CASGGASYEQYF | TGTGCCAGCGGGGGGGCCTCCTACGAGCAGTACTTC
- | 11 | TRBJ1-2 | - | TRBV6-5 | CASSEGYGYTF | TGTGCCAGCAGTGAAGGCTATGGCTACACCTTC
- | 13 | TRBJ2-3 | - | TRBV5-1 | CASSLAGTDTQYF | TGCGCCAGCAGCTTAGCCGGCACAGATACGCAGTATTTT
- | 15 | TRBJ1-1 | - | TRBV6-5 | CASSYSRQLNTEAFF | TGTGCCAGCAGTTACTCTCGGCAGTTGAACACTGAAGCTTTCTTT
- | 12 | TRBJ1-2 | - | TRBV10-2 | CASSLEGYGYTF | TGCGCCAGCAGTTTAGAGGGCTATGGCTACACCTTC
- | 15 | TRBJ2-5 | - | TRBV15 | CATSRDAGAQETQYF | TGTGCCACCAGCAGAGATGCGGGGGCCCAAGAGACCCAGTACTTC
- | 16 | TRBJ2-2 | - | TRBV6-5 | CASSSGRPRNTGELFF | TGTGCCAGCAGTTCGGGCAGACCCAGGAACACCGGGGAGCTGTTTTTT
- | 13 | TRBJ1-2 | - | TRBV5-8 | CASSLGGNYGYTF | TGTGCCAGCAGCCTGGGGGGCAACTATGGCTACACCTTC
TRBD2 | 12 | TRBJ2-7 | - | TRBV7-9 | CASSWGGYEQYF | TGTGCCAGCAGCTGGGGGGGGTACGAGCAGTACTTC
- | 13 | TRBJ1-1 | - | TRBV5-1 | CASARGDVTEAFF | TGCGCCAGCGCGCGGGGGGATGTCACTGAAGCTTTCTTT
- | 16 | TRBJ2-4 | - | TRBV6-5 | CASSYSKTLAKNIQYF | TGTGCCAGCAGTTACTCGAAGACCTTAGCCAAAAACATTCAGTACTTC
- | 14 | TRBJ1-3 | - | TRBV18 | CASSQGTSGNTIYF | TGTGCCAGCTCCCAAGGTACTTCTGGAAACACCATATATTTT
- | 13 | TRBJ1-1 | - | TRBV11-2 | CASRLTVNTEAFF | TGTGCCAGCAGACTAACAGTGAACACTGAAGCTTTCTTT
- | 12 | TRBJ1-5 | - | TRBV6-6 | CASQDNDQPQHF | TGTGCCAGTCAGGACAACGATCAGCCCCAGCATTTT
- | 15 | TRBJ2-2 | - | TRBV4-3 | CASSQDYGGTGELFF | TGCGCCAGCAGCCAAGATTATGGGGGAACCGGGGAGCTGTTTTTT
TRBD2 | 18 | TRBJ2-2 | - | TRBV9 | CASSVGLAGAFATGELFF | TGTGCCAGCAGCGTGGGACTAGCGGGGGCCTTTGCCACCGGGGAGCTGTTTTTT
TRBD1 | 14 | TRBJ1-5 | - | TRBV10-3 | CAISVGQGNQPQHF | TGTGCCATCAGTGTGGGACAGGGGAATCAGCCCCAGCATTTT
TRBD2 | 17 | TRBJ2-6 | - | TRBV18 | CASSPFSGGTGANVLTF | TGTGCCAGCTCACCTTTCAGCGGGGGCACTGGGGCCAACGTCCTGACTTTC
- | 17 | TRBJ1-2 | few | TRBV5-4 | CASSFLWVRGSYYGYTF | TGTGCCAGCAGCTTTCTCTGGGTTCGGGGGTCATACTATGGCTACACCTTC
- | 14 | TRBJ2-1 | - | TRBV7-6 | CASSASSRGNEQFF | TGTGCCAGCAGCGCCTCATCTAGAGGCAATGAGCAGTTCTTC